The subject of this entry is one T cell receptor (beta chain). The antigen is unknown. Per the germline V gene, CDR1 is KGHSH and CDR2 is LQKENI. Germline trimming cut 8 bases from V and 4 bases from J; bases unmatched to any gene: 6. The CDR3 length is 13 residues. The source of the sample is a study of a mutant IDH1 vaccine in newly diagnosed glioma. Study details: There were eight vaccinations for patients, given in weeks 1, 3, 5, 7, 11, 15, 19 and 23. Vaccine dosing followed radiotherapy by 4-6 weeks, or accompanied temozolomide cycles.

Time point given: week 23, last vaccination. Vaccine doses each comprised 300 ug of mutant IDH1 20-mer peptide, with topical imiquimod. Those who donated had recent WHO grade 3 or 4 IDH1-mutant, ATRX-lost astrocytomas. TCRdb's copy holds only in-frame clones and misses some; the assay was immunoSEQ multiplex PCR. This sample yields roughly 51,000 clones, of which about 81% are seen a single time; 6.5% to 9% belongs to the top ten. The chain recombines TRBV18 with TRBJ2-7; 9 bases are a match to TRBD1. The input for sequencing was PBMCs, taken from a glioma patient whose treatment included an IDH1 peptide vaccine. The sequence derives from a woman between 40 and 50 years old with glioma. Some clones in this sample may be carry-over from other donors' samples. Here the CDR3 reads CASGSGTGYEQYF. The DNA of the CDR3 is TGTGCCAGCGGATCCGGGACAGGGTACGAGCAGTACTTC. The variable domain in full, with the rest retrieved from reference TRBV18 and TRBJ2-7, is NAGVMQNPRHLVRRRGQEARLRCSPMKGHSHVYWYRQLPEEGLKFMVYLQKENIIDESGMPKERFSAEFPKEGPSILRIQQVVRGDSAAYFCASGSGTGYEQYFGPGTRLTVT.